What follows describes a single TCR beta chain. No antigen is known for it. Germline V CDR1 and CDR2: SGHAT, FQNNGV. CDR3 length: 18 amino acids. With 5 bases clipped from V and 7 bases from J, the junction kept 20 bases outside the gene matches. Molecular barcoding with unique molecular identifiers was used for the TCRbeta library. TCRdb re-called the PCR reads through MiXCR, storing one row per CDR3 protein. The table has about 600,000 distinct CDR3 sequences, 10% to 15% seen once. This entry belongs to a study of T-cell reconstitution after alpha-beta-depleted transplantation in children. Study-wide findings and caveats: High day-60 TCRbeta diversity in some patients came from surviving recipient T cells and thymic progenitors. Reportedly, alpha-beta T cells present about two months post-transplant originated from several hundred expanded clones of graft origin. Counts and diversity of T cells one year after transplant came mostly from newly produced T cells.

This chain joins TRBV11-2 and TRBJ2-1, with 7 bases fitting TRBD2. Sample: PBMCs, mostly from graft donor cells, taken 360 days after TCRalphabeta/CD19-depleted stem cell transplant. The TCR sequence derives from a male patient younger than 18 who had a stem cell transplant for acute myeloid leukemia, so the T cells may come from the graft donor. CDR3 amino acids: CASSPQWGGRLPQNEQFF. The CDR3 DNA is TGTGCCAGCAGCCCCCAGTGGGGAGGGCGCCTCCCTCAAAATGAGCAGTTCTTC. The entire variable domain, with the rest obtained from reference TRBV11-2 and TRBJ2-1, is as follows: EAGVAQSPRYKIIEKRQSVAFWCNPISGHATLYWYQQILGQGPKLLIQFQNNGVVDDSQLPKDRFSAERLKGVDSTLKIQPAKLEDSAVYLCASSPQWGGRLPQNEQFFGPGTRLTVL.